The 26 T cell receptor beta chains in this list originate from one sample, sequenced in a study of human T cells and chemical hapten exposure. Time point meaning: patch test 3, about 24 weeks after DPC sensitization. The treatment denotes: therapeutic diphenylcyclopropenone sensitization with weekly scalp DPC. TCRdb passed the RACE reads through MiXCR, listing each CDR3 protein once. The sample comprises 100,000 to 120,000 distinct CDR3 sequences, around 35% of which are singletons, and 2.5% to 3% rests with the top ten. The sequences come from whole blood, collected in connection with sensitization to the hapten diphenylcyclopropenone (DPC). The origin of the receptors is a middle-aged man with alopecia areata. Some clones in this sample may be carry-over from other donors' samples.

The CDR3 nucleotides are TGTGCCAGCAGCTTAGTGGTTGTTCTAGCGGGAGGGCCCGGAGAGACCCAGTACTTC. The encoded protein is CASSLVVVLAGGPGETQYF. The J gene is TRBJ2-5, the V gene TRBV11-2; 12 bases fit TRBD2. The CDR3 has 19 amino acids. Germline CDR1 is SGHAT and CDR2 is FQNNGV. The junction had 13 bases not matched to a gene; V was cut back by 1 base and J by 4 bases. Full variable domain (outside the CDR3, taken from reference TRBV11-2 and TRBJ2-5): EAGVAQSPRYKIIEKRQSVAFWCNPISGHATLYWYQQILGQGPKLLIQFQNNGVVDDSQLPKDRFSAERLKGVDSTLKIQPAKLEDSAVYLCASSLVVVLAGGPGETQYFGPGTRLLVL.

This clonotype was picked up a small number of times. This chain joins TRBV20-1 and TRBJ1-4, with unresolved D. CDR1 is DFQATT and CDR2 is SNEGSKA in the germline V gene (reference sequence). The CDR3 extends over 14 amino acids. The V end was cut by 5 bases, the J end by 10 bases, with 20 bases between. Here the CDR3 DNA reads TGCAGTGCTGCCATGGTGACCGATTACTCAAAACTGTTTTTT. Its translation: CSAAMVTDYSKLFF.

The V and J genes are TRBV14 and TRBJ1-1; D gene unclear. CDR1 is SGHDN and CDR2 is FVKESK in the germline V gene. The V and J ends lost 3 bases and 1 base respectively, with 18 bases between them. This CDR3 spans 17 amino acids. The CDR3 loop reads CASSHDGRRQWNTEAFF. CDR3 DNA sequence: TGTGCCAGCAGCCATGATGGCCGGAGGCAGTGGAACACTGAAGCTTTCTTT.

This clonotype occurred many times. The chain couples TRBV3-1 to TRBJ2-2, with D perhaps matching TRBD2 (5 bases). CDR3 length: 16 amino acids. Trimming shortened V by 4 bases and J by 0 bases, and 12 bases separated the two germline ends. Germline loops: CDR1 LGHDT, CDR2 YNNKEL (reference sequence). For the CDR3, the DNA is TGTGCCAGCAGCCCCGAGGGAGTTTCGAACACCGGGGAGCTGTTTTTT. Translating it yields CASSPEGVSNTGELFF.

This clonotype was counted only a few times. The rearrangement joins TRBV3-1 to TRBJ2-1; no clear D gene. V was cut by 0 bases and J by 5 bases, with 8 bases left in between. CDR1 is LGHDT, CDR2 YNNKEL, per germline (reference sequence). The CDR3 has 14 residues. In nucleotides, the CDR3 is TGTGCCAGCAGCCAAGATGGAAGGGACAATGAGCAGTTCTTC. It translates to CASSQDGRDNEQFF.

To note about this clonotype: A read error may produce the germline difference seen at one junction end. J is TRBJ2-7 and V is TRBV20-1; 10 bases align to TRBD2. This CDR3 has 15 residues. The germline gives CDR1 DFQATT, CDR2 SNEGSKA (reference sequence). The CDR3 spells CSARGGLASSSEQYF. CDR3 DNA sequence: TGCAGTGCTAGGGGGGGACTAGCGAGTTCCTCCGAGCAGTACTTC.

The chain is built from TRBV27 and TRBJ2-1, with 8 bases aligning to TRBD2. Germline loops: CDR1 MNHEY, CDR2 SMNVEV (reference sequence). The V gene end was trimmed by 7 bases and the J gene end by 0 bases; junction bases not matched to a gene: 17. The CDR3 extends over 19 amino acids. Written as DNA, the CDR3 is TGTGCCAGCAAAATGGGGGCTAGCGGGCTCCTCAGCTCCTACAATGAGCAGTTCTTC. Its translation: CASKMGASGLLSSYNEQFF.

The chain links TRBV29-1 to TRBJ1-2; 9 nucleotides line up with TRBD1. The CDR3 sequence is 13 residues long. CDR1 is SQVTM and CDR2 is ANQGSEA in the germline V gene. J was trimmed by 6 bases and V by 4 bases; bases with no gene match: 6. The CDR3 sequence is CSVVRDRVDGYTF. Here the CDR3 DNA reads TGCAGCGTTGTCCGGGACAGGGTGGATGGCTACACCTTC.

This clonotype turned up a few times. The rearrangement links TRBV6-1 to TRBJ2-3; D could derive from TRBD1 or TRBD2 (6 bases each). The CDR3 has 18 residues. In germline, CDR1 is MNHNS, CDR2 SASEGT. Trimming took off 4 bases at V and 5 bases at J, with 25 bases between the two ends. The CDR3: CASSALSDLGGWGDTQYF. In DNA, the CDR3 is TGTGCCAGCAGTGCCTTGTCGGACCTGGGGGGCTGGGGAGATACGCAGTATTTT.

There are a few counts of this clonotype. The CDR3 nucleotides are TGCAGTGCTAGAGATTTAGAGGCGACTAGCGGAATAAAGACCTACGAGCAGTACTTC. Its translation is CSARDLEATSGIKTYEQYF. This chain uses TRBV20-1 with TRBJ2-7; 9 bases are shared with TRBD2. Per the germline V gene, CDR1 is DFQATT and CDR2 is SNEGSKA (reference sequence). This CDR3 has 19 residues. V was pared by 0 bases and J by 2 bases, with 17 bases of the junction left unmatched.

The chain couples TRBV27 to TRBJ2-7; the match to TRBD2 covers 7 bases. Germline CDR1 is MNHEY and CDR2 is SMNVEV (reference sequence). This CDR3 comprises 13 residues. The V segment lost 6 bases and the J segment 3 bases; nucleotides outside the gene matches: 5. CDR3: CASRPGGGYEQYF. As DNA, the CDR3 is TGTGCCAGCAGGCCGGGAGGCGGCTACGAGCAGTACTTC.

The rearrangement links TRBV6-5 to TRBJ2-3; 13 bases are shared with TRBD2. Per the germline V gene, CDR1 is MNHEY and CDR2 is SVGAGI. This CDR3 has 19 residues. Trimming removed 6 bases from V and 3 bases from J; junction bases left unmatched: 15. The chain's CDR3 is CASSSFSGLAGQWTDTQYF. CDR3 nucleotides: TGTGCCAGCAGCTCCTTTTCGGGACTAGCGGGACAGTGGACAGATACGCAGTATTTT.

The rearrangement joins TRBV4-2 to TRBJ1-3; D is unclear. CDR1 is LGHNA and CDR2 is YNFKEQ in the germline V gene. V was pared by 3 bases and J by 2 bases, with 2 bases between. The CDR3 consists of 12 residues. The CDR3 loop is CASSHPGNTIYF. CDR3 bases: TGTGCCAGCAGCCACCCTGGAAACACCATATATTTT.

This chain links TRBV29-1 with TRBJ1-1; 7 bases map to TRBD1. Germline loops: CDR1 SQVTM, CDR2 ANQGSEA. This CDR3 comprises 13 residues. Unmatched junction bases numbered 5, after V lost 7 bases and J lost 0 bases. The CDR3 coding sequence is TGCAGCGCCAAGGGACAGATGAACACTGAAGCTTTCTTT. Translating gives CSAKGQMNTEAFF.

This clonotype occurred many times. The chain couples TRBV29-1 to TRBJ2-3; 8 bases are shared with TRBD1. Germline-derived CDR1 and CDR2 are SQVTM and ANQGSEA. Unmatched junction bases numbered 7, after V lost 7 bases and J lost 7 bases. The CDR3 sequence is 12 residues long. CDR3 amino acids: CSARQGIHTQYF. The CDR3 nucleotides are TGCAGCGCCCGACAGGGGATACATACGCAGTATTTT.

This chain connects TRBV7-8 to TRBJ2-3; 8 bases fit TRBD1. V lost 3 bases and J lost 4; bases outside the gene matches: 6. Germline-derived CDR1 and CDR2 are SGHVS and FQNEAQ. The CDR3 runs to 15 residues. The CDR3 DNA reads as TGTGCCAGCAGCTTGTATCAGGGGGCCCCAGATACGCAGTATTTT. Translated: CASSLYQGAPDTQYF.

This clonotype is categorized as medium-sized (0.01 to 0.1%). The chain carries TRBV3-1 and TRBJ2-2, with D uncertain. The CDR3 covers 19 residues. With 1 base removed from V and 0 bases from J, the gap between germline ends came to 18 bases. Germline CDR1 reads LGHDT; CDR2 reads YNNKEL (reference sequence). The CDR3 region has the DNA TGTGCCAGCAGCCAAGGGATTGGTGGCGCCATTTCGAACACCGGGGAGCTGTTTTTT. Its protein product is CASSQGIGGAISNTGELFF.

This chain connects TRBV27 to TRBJ2-3, with 7 bases lining up with TRBD1. The germline gives CDR1 MNHEY, CDR2 SMNVEV (reference sequence). The CDR3 contains 14 residues. V gave up 6 bases and J gave up 1 base; unmatched junction bases: 4. The CDR3, as DNA: TGTGCCAGCAGCACTGGGACAGGCACAGATACGCAGTATTTT. Translating gives CASSTGTGTDTQYF.

The chain couples TRBV11-2 to TRBJ2-7; 11 bases line up with TRBD2. The V segment lost 6 bases and the J segment 3 bases; nucleotides outside the gene matches: 4. CDR1 is SGHAT and CDR2 is FQNNGV in the germline V gene. This CDR3 spans 14 amino acids. The CDR3 region is CASSLAGGIYEQYV. CDR3 nucleotide sequence: TGTGCCAGCAGTCTAGCGGGAGGCATCTACGAGCAGTACGTC.

V and J are TRBV11-2 and TRBJ1-1; D call uncertain. The CDR3 sequence is 12 residues long. In germline, CDR1 is SGHAT, CDR2 FQNNGV. The CDR3: CAQGGRGTEAFF. As DNA, the CDR3 is TGTGCACAAGGCGGGCGGGGTACTGAAGCTTTCTTT.

The chain links TRBV20-1 to TRBJ2-1, with TRBD1 as a possible D gene (5 bases). The length of the CDR3 is 14 residues. The germline gives CDR1 DFQATT, CDR2 SNEGSKA (reference sequence). The V end lost 3 bases, the J end lost 5 bases, and 14 bases lay between the germline ends. CDR3 nucleotides: TGCAGTGCTAGCGGTGCCACAGGAGACAATGAGCAGTTCTTC. Translation gives CSASGATGDNEQFF.

The V and J genes are TRBV4-3 and TRBJ2-1, with D perhaps TRBD2 (6 bases). This CDR3 is built from 15 residues. The germline V gene encodes CDR1 LGHNA and CDR2 YSLEER. Deletions cut 2 bases from V and 4 bases from J, with 12 bases between. The CDR3: CASSQFSGIYNEQFF. The CDR3 region has the DNA TGCGCCAGCAGCCAATTTAGCGGAATTTACAATGAGCAGTTCTTC.

CDR3 in amino acids: CASSQVGTGGGTDTQYF. For the CDR3, the DNA is TGTGCCAGCAGCCAAGTCGGGACAGGGGGGGGTACAGATACGCAGTATTTT. The V call is TRBV4-2, the J call TRBJ2-3, with 11 bases identical to TRBD1. V dropped 1 base and J dropped 3; count of bases not matched to a gene: 6. This CDR3 is 17 amino acids long. The germline V gene encodes CDR1 LGHNA and CDR2 YNFKEQ.

This clonotype was counted only a few times. The J gene is TRBJ1-2, the V gene TRBV7-9; no definite D call. Germline V lookup: CDR1 SEHNR, CDR2 FQNEAQ (reference sequence). The CDR3 has 12 amino acids. Trimming shortened V by 5 bases and J by 1 base, and 5 bases separated the two germline ends. CDR3 loop: CASSTNNYGYTF. In nucleotides, the CDR3 is TGTGCCAGCAGCACCAATAACTATGGCTACACCTTC.

This clonotype turned up a few times. The rearrangement joins TRBV20-1 to TRBJ2-7; D is unclear. The CDR3 spans 13 residues. CDR1 is DFQATT and CDR2 is SNEGSKA in the germline V gene (reference sequence). V shed 4 bases and J shed 0 bases, with 10 bases lying between them. The CDR3 here is CSATSRLSYEQYF. CDR3 DNA: TGCAGTGCTACCTCTAGGCTCTCCTACGAGCAGTACTTC.

V usage is TRBV11-2 and J usage is TRBJ2-1; D not resolved. The CDR3 contains 15 residues. V was trimmed by 1 base and J by 0 bases, leaving 7 bases between them. The germline CDR1 and CDR2 sequences are SGHAT and FQNNGV. CDR3 protein: CASSLGKFSYNEQFF. The CDR3 DNA reads as TGTGCCAGCAGCTTAGGGAAATTCTCCTACAATGAGCAGTTCTTC.